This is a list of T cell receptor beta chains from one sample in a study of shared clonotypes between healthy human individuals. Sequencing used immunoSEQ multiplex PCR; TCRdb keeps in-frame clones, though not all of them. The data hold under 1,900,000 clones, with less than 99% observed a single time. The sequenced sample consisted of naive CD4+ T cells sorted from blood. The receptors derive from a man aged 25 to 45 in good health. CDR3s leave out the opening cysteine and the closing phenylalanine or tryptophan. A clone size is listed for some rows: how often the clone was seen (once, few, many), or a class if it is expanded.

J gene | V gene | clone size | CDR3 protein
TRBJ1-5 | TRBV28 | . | ASTTWQGLGNQPQH
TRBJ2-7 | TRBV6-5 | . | ASRNIAGASHEQY
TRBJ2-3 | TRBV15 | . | ATSRALAGDTQY
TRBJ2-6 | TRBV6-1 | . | ASTIWRSGANVLT
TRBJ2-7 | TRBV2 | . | ASSRDREGTYEQY
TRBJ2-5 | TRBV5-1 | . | ASRVMAAQETQY
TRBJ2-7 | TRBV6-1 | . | ASSVPGLVPLEQY
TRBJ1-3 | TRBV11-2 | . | ASRNLSGNTIY
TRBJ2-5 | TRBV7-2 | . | ASSLAQATAKAQY
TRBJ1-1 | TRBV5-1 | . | ASSSGDPGTEAF
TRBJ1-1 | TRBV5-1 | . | ASSDPRRNTEAF
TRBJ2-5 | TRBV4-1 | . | ASSQAVNQVLEETQY
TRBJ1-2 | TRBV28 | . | ASSPGQVSHGYT
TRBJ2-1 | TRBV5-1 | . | ASSLDGGYNEQF
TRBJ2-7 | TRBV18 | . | ASSPQSSYEQY
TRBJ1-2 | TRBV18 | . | ASSPKVRDGYT
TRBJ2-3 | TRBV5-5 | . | ASSPRLAASTDTQY
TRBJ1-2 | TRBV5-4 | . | ASSSKGGTGAYGYT
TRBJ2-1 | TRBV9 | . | ASSVIAGVEQF
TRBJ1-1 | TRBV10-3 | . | AISEPGPSAEAF
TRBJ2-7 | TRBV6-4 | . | ASSRGEQY
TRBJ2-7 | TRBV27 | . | ASSLFLVGPHEQY
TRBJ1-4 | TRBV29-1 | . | SVGPAGTNEKLF
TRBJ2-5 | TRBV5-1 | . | ASSYSEASGVETQY
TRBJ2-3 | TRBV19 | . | ASSIFFEGSTDTQY
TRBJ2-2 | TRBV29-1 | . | SVEVQNTGELF
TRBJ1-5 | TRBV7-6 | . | ASSLGTGGNQPQH
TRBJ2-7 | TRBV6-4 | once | ASRGYEQY
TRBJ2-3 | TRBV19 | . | ASSIPGGTDTQY
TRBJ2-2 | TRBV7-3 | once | ASSLRGSAAGELF
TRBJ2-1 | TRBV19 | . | ASMHRLADYNEQF
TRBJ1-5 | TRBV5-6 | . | ASSLGRKNQPQH
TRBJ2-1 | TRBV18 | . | ASSPDRPSPIDNEQF
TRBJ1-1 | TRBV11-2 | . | ASSFPPTGSTEAF
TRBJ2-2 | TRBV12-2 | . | ASRPRTSGRSAGELF
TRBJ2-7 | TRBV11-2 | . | ASSSRAGSGYEQY
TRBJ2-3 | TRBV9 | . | ASSVDLSGSTDTQY
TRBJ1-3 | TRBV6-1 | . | ASSHRAGNTIY
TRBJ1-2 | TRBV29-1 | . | SGLLGRGNRGYT
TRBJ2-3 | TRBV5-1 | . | ASSFQQNTDTQY
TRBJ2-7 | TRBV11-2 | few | ASSLTYEQY
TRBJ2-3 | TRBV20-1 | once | TVPRHTQY
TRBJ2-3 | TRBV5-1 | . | ASSLSLASTDTQY
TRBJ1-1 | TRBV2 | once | ASIREVNTEAF
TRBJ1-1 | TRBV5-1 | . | ASSLGGGNTEAF
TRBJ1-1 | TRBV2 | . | ASSDGRNTEAF
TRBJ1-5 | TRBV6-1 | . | ASSEGSNQPQH
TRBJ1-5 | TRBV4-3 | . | ASSLDRGQPQH
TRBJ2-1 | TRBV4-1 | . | ASSQTVVGGWF
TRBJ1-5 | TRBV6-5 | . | ASSHRPEGNQPQH
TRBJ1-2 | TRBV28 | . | ASREMDGDGYT
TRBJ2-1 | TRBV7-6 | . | ASSLGPVVRSSYNEQF
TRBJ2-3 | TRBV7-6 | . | ASSLEREGTDTQY
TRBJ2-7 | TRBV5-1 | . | ASSLGLASDEQY
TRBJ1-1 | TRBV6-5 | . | ASKAPDTEAF
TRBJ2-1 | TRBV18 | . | ASSPSGIASDEQF
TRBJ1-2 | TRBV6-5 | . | ASSYSRGTNYGYT
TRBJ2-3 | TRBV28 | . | ASSFTGITDTQY
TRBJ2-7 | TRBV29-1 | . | SGDRGGEQY